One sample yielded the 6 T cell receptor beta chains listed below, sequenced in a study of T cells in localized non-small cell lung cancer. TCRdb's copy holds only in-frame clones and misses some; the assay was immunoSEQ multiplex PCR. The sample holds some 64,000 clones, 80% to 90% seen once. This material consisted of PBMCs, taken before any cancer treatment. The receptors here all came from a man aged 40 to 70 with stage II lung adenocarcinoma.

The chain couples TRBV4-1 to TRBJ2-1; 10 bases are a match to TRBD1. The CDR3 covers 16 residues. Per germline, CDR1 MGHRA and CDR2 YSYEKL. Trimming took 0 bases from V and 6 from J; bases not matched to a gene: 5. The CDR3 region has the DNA TGCGCCAGCAGCCAAGATCCAAGGACAGGGGGCAATGAGCAGTTCTTC. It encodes CASSQDPRTGGNEQFF.

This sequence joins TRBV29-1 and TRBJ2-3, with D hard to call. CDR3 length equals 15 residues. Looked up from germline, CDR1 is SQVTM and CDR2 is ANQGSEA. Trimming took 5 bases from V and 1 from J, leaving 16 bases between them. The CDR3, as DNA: TGCAGCGTTACTACAACAGAGTTCGGCACAGATACGCAGTATTTT. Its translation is CSVTTTEFGTDTQYF.

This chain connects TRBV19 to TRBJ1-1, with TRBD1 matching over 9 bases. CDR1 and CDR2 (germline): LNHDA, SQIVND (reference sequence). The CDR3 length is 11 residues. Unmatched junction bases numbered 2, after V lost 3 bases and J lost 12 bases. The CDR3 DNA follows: TGTGCCAGTAGTATGGACAGGGGACCTTTCTTT. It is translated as CASSMDRGPFF.

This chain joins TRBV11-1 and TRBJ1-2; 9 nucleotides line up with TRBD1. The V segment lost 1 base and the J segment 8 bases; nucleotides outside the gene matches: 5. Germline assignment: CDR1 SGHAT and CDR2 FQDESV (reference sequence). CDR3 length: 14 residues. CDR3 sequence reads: CASSLEGQGFGYTF. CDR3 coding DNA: TGTGCCAGCAGCTTAGAGGGACAGGGATTCGGCTACACCTTC.

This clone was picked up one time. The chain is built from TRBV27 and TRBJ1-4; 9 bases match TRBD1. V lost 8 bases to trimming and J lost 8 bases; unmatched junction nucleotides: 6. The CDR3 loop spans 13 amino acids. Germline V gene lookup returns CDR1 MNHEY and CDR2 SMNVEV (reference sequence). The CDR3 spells CASGGQGREKLFF. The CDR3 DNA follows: TGTGCCAGCGGCGGACAGGGGCGGGAAAAACTGTTTTTT.

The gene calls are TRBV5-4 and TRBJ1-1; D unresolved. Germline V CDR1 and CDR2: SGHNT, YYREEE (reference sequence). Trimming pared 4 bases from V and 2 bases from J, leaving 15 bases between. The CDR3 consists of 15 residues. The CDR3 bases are TGTGCCAGCAGCGTTGACATTAACCTAAACACTGAAGCTTTCTTT. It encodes CASSVDINLNTEAFF.